The source of this T cell receptor beta chain is a study of long-term antiretroviral therapy in people with HIV. General observations from the study: Dominance of pre-ART expanded clones persisted, fluctuating and often declining after ART.

An immunoSEQ assay, version v3.0, was performed at survey level. The repertoire was sequenced with immunoSEQ multiplex PCR; TCRdb's copy has only in-frame clones and lacks some. This sample has some 24,000 clones, with roughly 80% found just once. Of note for this clone: Its specificity is unknown.

This CDR3 region has 13 residues. V lost 5 bases to trimming and J lost 6 bases; unmatched junction nucleotides: 4. From germline, CDR1 is SGHTA and CDR2 FQGNSA. Per individual, the PBMC samples numbered at least one pre-ART and at least two post-ART. This chain uses TRBV7-2 with TRBJ1-1, with TRBD1 matching 9 bases. The TCR was taken from a man aged 25 to 40 with HIV. The sample was unsorted PBMCs, taken 0.7 years before starting antiretroviral therapy. Written as DNA, the CDR3 is TGTGCCAGCAGCAACAGGGGGCAGTCTGAAGCTTTCTTT. Translation gives CASSNRGQSEAFF.